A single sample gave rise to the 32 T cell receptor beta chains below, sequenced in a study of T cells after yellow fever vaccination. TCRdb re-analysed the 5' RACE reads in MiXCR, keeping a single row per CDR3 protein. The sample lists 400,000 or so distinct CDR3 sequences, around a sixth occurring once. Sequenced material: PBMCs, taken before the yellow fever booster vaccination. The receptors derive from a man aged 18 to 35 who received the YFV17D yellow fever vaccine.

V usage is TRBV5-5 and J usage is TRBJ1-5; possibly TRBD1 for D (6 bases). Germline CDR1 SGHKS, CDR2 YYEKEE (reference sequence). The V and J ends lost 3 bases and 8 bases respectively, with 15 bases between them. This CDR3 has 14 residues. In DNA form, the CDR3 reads TGTGCCAGCAGCTCGACAGGCCTTTCAGAGCCCCAGCATTTT. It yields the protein CASSSTGLSEPQHF.

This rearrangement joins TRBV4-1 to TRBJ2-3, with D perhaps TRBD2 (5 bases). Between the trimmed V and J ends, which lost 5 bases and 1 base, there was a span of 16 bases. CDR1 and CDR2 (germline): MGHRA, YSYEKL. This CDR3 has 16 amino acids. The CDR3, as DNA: TGCGCCAGCAGCAGGAGGCAGTCCGGGGGCACAGATACGCAGTATTTT. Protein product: CASSRRQSGGTDTQYF.

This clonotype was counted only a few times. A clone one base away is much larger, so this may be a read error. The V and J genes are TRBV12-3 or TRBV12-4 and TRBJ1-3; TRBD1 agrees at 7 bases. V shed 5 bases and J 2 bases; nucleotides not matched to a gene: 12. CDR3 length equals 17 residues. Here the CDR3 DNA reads TGTGCCAGCAGTACCGGACAGGTCCCGTACGCTGGAAACACCATATATTTT. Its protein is CASSTGQVPYAGNTIYF.

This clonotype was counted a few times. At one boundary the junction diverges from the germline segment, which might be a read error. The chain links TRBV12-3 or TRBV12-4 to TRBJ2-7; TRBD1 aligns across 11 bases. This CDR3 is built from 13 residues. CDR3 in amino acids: CASSFPGQGEGHF. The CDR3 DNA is TGTGCCAGCAGTTTCCCGGGACAGGGGGAGGGACACTTC.

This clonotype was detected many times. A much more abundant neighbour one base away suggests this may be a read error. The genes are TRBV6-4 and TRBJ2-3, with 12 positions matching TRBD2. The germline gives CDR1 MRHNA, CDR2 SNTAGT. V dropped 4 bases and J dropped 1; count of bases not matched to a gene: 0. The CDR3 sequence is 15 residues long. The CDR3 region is CASSGTSGGTDTQYF. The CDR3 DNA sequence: TGTGCCAGCAGTGGGACTAGCGGGGGCACAGATACGCAGTATTTT.

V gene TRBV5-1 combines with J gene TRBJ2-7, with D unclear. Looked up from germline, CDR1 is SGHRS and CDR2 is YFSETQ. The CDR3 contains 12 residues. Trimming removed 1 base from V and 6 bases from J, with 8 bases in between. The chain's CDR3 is CASSLSLGEQYF. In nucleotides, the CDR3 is TGCGCCAGCAGCTTGAGTCTCGGCGAGCAGTACTTC.

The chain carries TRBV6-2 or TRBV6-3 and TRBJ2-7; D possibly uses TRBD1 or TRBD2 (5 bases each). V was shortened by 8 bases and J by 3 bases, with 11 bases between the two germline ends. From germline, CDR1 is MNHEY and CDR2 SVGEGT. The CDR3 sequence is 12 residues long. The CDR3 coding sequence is TGTGCCAGCGGGGACCATAACTACGAGCAGTACGTC. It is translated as CASGDHNYEQYV.

CDR3 bases: TGTGCCAGCAGCACCTCAGGGACCGGTGGCTATGGCTACACCTTC. Translated, it gives CASSTSGTGGYGYTF. The chain joins TRBV6-1 to TRBJ1-2, with D perhaps matching TRBD1 (5 bases). The CDR3 sequence is 15 residues long. Trimming cost V 6 bases and J 4 bases, with 18 bases left between them. Germline V gene data show CDR1 as MNHNS and CDR2 as SASEGT.

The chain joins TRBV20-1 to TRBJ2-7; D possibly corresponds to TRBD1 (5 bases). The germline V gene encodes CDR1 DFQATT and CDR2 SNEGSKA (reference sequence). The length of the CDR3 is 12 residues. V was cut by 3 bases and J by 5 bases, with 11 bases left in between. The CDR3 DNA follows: TGCAGTGCTAGTACCGGACACCACGAGCAGTACTTC. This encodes CSASTGHHEQYF.

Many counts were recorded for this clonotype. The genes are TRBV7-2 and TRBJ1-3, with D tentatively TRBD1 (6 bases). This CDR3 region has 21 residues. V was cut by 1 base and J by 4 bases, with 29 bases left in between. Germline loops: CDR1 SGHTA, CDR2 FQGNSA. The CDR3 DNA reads TGTGCCAGCAGCTTAGTGGATCTCCTGTGGGACACCGATGTTTCAGGAAACACCATATATTTT. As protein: CASSLVDLLWDTDVSGNTIYF.

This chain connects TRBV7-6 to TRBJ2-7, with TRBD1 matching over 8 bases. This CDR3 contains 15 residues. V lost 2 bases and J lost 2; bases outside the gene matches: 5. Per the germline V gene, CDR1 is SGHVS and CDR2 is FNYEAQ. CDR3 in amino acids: CASSLLGTGAYEQYF. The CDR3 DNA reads TGTGCCAGCAGCTTATTAGGGACAGGAGCCTACGAGCAGTACTTC.

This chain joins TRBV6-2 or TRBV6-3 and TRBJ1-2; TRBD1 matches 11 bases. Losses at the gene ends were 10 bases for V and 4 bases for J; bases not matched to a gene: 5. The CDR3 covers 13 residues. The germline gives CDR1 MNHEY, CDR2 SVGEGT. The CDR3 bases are TGTGCCACCCGGGACAGGGGGGCCTATGGCTACACCTTC. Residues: CATRDRGAYGYTF.

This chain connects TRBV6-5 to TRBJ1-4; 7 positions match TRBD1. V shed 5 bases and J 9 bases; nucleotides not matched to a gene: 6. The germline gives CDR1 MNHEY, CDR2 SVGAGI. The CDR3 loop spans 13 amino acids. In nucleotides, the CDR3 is TGTGCCAGCAGTCACCGGGACAGTCAAAAACTGTTTTTT. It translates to CASSHRDSQKLFF.

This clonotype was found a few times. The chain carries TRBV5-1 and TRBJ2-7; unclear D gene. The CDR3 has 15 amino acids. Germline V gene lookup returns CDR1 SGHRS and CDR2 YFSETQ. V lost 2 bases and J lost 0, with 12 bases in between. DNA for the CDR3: TGCGCCAGCAGCTTAGTGGACCCCAACTCCTACGAGCAGTACTTC. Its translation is CASSLVDPNSYEQYF.

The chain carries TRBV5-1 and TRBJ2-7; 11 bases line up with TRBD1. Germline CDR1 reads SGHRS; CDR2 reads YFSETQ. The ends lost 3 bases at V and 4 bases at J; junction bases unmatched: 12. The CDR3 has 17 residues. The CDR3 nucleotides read TGCGCCAGCAGCTCCCCTCCGGCGGGGACAGGGGGGTACGAGCAGTACTTC. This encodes CASSSPPAGTGGYEQYF.

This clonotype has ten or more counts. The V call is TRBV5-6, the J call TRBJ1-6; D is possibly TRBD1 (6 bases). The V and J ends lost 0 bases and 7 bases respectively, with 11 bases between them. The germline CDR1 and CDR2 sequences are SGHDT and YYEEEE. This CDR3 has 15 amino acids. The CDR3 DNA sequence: TGTGCCAGCAGCTTGGTGGGCAGGGGAAATTCACCCCTCCACTTT. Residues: CASSLVGRGNSPLHF.

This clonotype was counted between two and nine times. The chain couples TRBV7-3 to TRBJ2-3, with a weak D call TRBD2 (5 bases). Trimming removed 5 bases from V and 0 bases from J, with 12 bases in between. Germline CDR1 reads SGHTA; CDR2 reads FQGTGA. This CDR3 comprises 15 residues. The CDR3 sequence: CASSLEGTSTDTQYF. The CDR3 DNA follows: TGTGCCAGCAGCCTCGAGGGCACTAGCACAGATACGCAGTATTTT. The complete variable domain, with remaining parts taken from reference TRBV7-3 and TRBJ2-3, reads GAGVSQTPSNKVTEKGKYVELRCDPISGHTALYWYRQSLGQGPEFLIYFQGTGAADDSGLPNDRFFAVRPEGSVSTLKIQRTERGDSAVYLCASSLEGTSTDTQYFGPGTRLTVL.

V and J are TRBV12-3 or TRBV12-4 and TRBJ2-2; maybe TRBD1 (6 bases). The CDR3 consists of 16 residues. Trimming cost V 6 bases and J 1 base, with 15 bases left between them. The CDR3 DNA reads TGTGCCAGCAGCCTACAGGGATGGAAGAACACCGGGGAGCTGTTTTTT. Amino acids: CASSLQGWKNTGELFF.

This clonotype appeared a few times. The CDR3 sequence is CSAQGLAAYEQYF. The DNA for the CDR3 is TGCAGTGCTCAGGGACTAGCGGCCTACGAGCAGTACTTC. V and J are TRBV20-1 and TRBJ2-7, with 11 bases fitting TRBD2. Per the germline V gene, CDR1 is DFQATT and CDR2 is SNEGSKA (reference sequence). The junction had 2 bases not matched to a gene; V was cut back by 5 bases and J by 2 bases. The CDR3 has 13 residues.

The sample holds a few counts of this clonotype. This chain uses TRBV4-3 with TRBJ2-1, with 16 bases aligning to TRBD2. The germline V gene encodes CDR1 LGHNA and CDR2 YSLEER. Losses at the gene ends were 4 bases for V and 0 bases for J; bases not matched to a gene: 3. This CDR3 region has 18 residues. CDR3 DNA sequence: TGCGCCAGCAGCCCGGGACTAGCGGGGGGGGGCTCCTACAATGAGCAGTTCTTC. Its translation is CASSPGLAGGGSYNEQFF.

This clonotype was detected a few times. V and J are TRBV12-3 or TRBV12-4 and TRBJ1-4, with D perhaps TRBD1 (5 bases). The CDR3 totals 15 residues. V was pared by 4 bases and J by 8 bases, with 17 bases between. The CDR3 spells CASSSIIGASEKLFF. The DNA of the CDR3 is TGTGCCAGCAGTTCCATTATTGGGGCAAGCGAAAAACTGTTTTTT.

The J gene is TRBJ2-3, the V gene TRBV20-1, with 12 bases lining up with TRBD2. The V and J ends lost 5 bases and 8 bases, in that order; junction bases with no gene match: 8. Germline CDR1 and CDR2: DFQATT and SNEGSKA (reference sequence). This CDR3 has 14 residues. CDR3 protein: CSAGPSGGAGTQYF. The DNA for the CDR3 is TGCAGTGCTGGACCTAGCGGGGGGGCGGGTACGCAGTATTTT.

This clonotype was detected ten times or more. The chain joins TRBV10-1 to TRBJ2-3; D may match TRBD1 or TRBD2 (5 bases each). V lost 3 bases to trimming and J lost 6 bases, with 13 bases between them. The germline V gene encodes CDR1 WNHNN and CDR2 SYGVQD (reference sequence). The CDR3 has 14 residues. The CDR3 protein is CASSDHEWGDTQYF. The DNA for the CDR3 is TGCGCCAGCAGTGACCACGAGTGGGGGGATACGCAGTATTTT.

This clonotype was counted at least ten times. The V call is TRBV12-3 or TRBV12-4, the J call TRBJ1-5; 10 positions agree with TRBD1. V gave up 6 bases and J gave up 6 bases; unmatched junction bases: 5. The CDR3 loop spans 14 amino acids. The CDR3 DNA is TGTGCCAGCAGCAGACAGGGGGCAGGTCAGCCCCAGCATTTT. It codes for CASSRQGAGQPQHF.

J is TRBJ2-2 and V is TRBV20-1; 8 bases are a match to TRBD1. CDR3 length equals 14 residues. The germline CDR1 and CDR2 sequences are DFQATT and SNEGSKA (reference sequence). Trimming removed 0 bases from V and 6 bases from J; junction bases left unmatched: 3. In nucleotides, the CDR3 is TGCAGTGCTAGAGATAGACAGGGGTCCGGGGAGCTGTTTTTT. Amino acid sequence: CSARDRQGSGELFF.

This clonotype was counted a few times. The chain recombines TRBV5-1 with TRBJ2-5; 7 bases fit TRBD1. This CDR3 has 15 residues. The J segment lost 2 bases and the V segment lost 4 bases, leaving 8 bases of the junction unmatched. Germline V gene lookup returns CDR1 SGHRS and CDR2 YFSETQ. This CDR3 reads CASSRDSRGQETQYF. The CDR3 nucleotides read TGCGCCAGCAGCCGGGACAGTCGGGGTCAAGAGACCCAGTACTTC.

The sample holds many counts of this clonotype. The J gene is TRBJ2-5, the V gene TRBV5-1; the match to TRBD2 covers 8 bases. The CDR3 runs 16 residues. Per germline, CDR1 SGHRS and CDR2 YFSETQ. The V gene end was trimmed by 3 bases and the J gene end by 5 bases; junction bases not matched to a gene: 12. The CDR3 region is CASSSGESSGVETQYF. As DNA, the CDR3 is TGCGCCAGCAGCTCTGGAGAGAGTAGCGGGGTGGAGACCCAGTACTTC.

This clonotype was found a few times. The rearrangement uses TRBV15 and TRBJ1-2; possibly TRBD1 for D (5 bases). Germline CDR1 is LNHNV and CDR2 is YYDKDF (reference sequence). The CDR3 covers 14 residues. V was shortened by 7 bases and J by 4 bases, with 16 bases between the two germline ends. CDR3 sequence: CATTPREGPYGYTF. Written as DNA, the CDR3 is TGTGCCACCACACCGCGAGAGGGGCCCTATGGCTACACCTTC.

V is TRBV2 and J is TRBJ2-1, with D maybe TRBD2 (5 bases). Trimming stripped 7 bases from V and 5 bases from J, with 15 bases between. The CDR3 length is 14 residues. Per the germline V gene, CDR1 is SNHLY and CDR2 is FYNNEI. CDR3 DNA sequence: TGTGCCAGCAAGGAACTCCAGACTAACAATGAGCAGTTCTTC. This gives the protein CASKELQTNNEQFF. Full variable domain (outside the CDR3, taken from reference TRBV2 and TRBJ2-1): EPEVTQTPSHQVTQMGQEVILRCVPISNHLYFYWYRQILGQKVEFLVSFYNNEISEKSEIFDDQFSVERPDGSNFTLKIRSTKLEDSAMYFCASKELQTNNEQFFGPGTRLTVL.

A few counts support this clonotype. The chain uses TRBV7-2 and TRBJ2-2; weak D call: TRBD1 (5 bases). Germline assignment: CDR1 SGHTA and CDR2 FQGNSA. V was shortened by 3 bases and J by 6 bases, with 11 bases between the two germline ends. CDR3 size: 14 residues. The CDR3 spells CASSLARVAGELFF. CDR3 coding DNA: TGTGCCAGCAGCTTGGCCAGGGTGGCCGGGGAGCTGTTTTTT.

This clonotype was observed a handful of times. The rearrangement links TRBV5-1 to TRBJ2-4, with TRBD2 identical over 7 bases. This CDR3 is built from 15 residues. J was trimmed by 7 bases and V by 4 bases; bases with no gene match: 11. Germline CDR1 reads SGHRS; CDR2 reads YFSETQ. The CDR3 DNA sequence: TGCGCCAGCAGCCTCGGGAGGATACTAGGGAACATTCAGTACTTC. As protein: CASSLGRILGNIQYF. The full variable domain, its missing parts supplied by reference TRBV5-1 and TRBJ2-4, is KAGVTQTPRYLIKTRGQQVTLSCSPISGHRSVSWYQQTPGQGLQFLFEYFSETQRNKGNFPGRFSGRQFSNSRSEMNVSTLELGDSALYLCASSLGRILGNIQYFGAGTRLSVL.

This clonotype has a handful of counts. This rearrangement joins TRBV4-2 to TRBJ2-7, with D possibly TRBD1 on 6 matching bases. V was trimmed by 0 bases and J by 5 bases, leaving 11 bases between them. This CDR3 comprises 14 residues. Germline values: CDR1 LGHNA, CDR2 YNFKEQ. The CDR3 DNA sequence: TGTGCCAGCAGCCAAGAAGCAGGGGTGAACGAGCAGTACTTC. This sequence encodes CASSQEAGVNEQYF.